The TCR beta chain under discussion was sequenced for a study of T cell responses to AZD1222 COVID-19 vaccine. Study-wide results and limits: Possibly, clonal diversity was underestimated; donors were largely white British and included more females. Targets within unmutated variant regions were reportedly found for nearly half of spike-specific TCRs.

The repertoire was sequenced with immunoSEQ multiplex PCR; TCRdb's copy has only in-frame clones and lacks some. The sample lists some 94,000 clones; 87% were seen once. Notes on this clone: Its antigen is not known.

V dropped 3 bases and J dropped 0 bases, with 19 bases sitting between them. Germline CDR1 SGDLS, CDR2 YYNGEE. This CDR3 has 18 amino acids. The input for sequencing was peripheral blood, taken on day 0 of AZD1222 vaccination. The sequence derives from an adult in good health. The gene calls are TRBV9 and TRBJ1-3; no firm D call. CDR3 DNA: TGTGCCAGCAGCGCCTTAATCGACAATCGCCACTCTGGAAACACCATATATTTT. Translated, it gives CASSALIDNRHSGNTIYF.